A single sample gave rise to the 32 T cell receptor beta chains below, sequenced in a study of blood T cell repertoires in COVID-19. Sequenced by immunoSEQ multiplex PCR; TCRdb stores in-frame clones only, minus some. The sample includes about 240,000 clones, approximately 86% of them seen just once. Sequenced: peripheral blood. The receptors originated from a woman in her 70s with active or convalescent COVID-19.

The V call is TRBV24-1, the J call TRBJ2-7, with TRBD2 matching 7 bases. Germline V gives CDR1 KGHDR, CDR2 SFDVKD. J lost 2 bases, V lost 6 bases, and 3 bases had no gene match. The CDR3 contains 13 residues. The CDR3 DNA follows: TGTGCCACCAGTCTTGCGGGAGCCTACGAGCAGTACTTC. Its protein is CATSLAGAYEQYF.

This clone was seen a few times. The rearrangement links TRBV21-1 to TRBJ1-2; the table names TRBD1, a call not compared with the DNA. TRBV21-1 is classified as a pseudogene. This CDR3 region has 15 residues. In nucleotides, the CDR3 is TGTGCCAGCACCTTTTCCGACAGGGGCGACTATGGCTACACCTTC. It translates to CASTFSDRGDYGYTF.

DNA for the CDR3: TGCGCCAGCAGCTTGAGGGCTAGCGGCCAGGCGGGAGATACGCAGTATTTT. Protein product: CASSLRASGQAGDTQYF. The chain has TRBV5-1 and TRBJ2-3; 7 bases agree with TRBD2. V lost 1 base and J lost 5; bases outside the gene matches: 13. The length of the CDR3 is 17 residues. Per germline, CDR1 SGHRS and CDR2 YFSETQ.

The CDR3 DNA reads as TGCGCCAGCAGCGCCGCAGGGGGCGCGAGAGGCGAGCAGTACTTC. This gives the protein CASSAAGGARGEQYF. V usage is TRBV5-1 and J usage is TRBJ2-7; TRBD1 matches 8 bases. Germline loops: CDR1 SGHRS, CDR2 YFSETQ. The trim removed 4 bases at V and 6 bases at J, leaving 12 bases unmatched. The CDR3 is made up of 15 amino acids. The variable domain in full, with the rest retrieved from reference TRBV5-1 and TRBJ2-7, is KAGVTQTPRYLIKTRGQQVTLSCSPISGHRSVSWYQQTPGQGLQFLFEYFSETQRNKGNFPGRFSGRQFSNSRSEMNVSTLELGDSALYLCASSAAGGARGEQYFGPGTRLTVT.

The rearrangement uses TRBV5-5 and TRBJ2-5; perhaps TRBD2 as D (6 bases). The CDR3 consists of 15 residues. Germline lookup yields CDR1 SGHKS and CDR2 YYEKEE (reference sequence). Between the trimmed V and J ends, which lost 1 base and 5 bases, there was a span of 15 bases. The CDR3 loop reads CASSLSQGGGETQYF. DNA of the CDR3: TGTGCCAGCAGCTTGAGCCAGGGAGGTGGGGAGACCCAGTACTTC.

This rearrangement joins TRBV5-4 to TRBJ1-4; 7 positions match TRBD1. The CDR3 spans 15 residues. The V gene end was trimmed by 0 bases and the J gene end by 7 bases; junction bases not matched to a gene: 6. Germline V gene lookup returns CDR1 SGHNT and CDR2 YYREEE (reference sequence). CDR3 DNA sequence: TGTGCCAGCAGCTTGGAACAGGGGAAGGGTGAAAAACTGTTTTTT. It specifies CASSLEQGKGEKLFF. Looking up the rest from reference TRBV5-4 and TRBJ1-4 gives the full variable domain: ETGVTQSPTHLIKTRGQQVTLRCSSQSGHNTVSWYQQALGQGPQFIFQYYREEENGRGNFPPRFSGLQFPNYSSELNVNALELDDSALYLCASSLEQGKGEKLFFGSGTQLSVL.

The chain combines TRBV11-2 with TRBJ2-1; weak D call: TRBD2 (7 bases). There are 14 residues in the CDR3. Trimming cost V 5 bases and J 5 bases, with 13 bases left between them. The germline V gene has CDR1 SGHAT and CDR2 FQNNGV. CDR3 in DNA: TGTGCCAGCAGCCCTTGGGGGGGCGACAATGAGCAGTTCTTC. Translation gives CASSPWGGDNEQFF.

The sample holds one count of this clone. J is TRBJ1-4 and V is TRBV7-6; no reliable D call. The CDR3 has 14 amino acids. The V gene lost 5 bases and the J gene lost 3 bases, with 10 bases spanning the gap. Germline V gene data show CDR1 as SGHVS and CDR2 as FNYEAQ. CDR3 sequence reads: CASSPRGANEKLFF. CDR3 DNA sequence: TGTGCCAGCAGCCCCCGCGGGGCTAATGAAAAACTGTTTTTT.

This rearrangement joins TRBV9 to TRBJ1-2, with a possible D match to TRBD1 (5 bases). The V end was cut by 3 bases, the J end by 1 base, with 22 bases between. This CDR3 has 18 residues. Germline-derived CDR1 and CDR2 are SGDLS and YYNGEE. The CDR3 loop is CASSAQGAASFINYGYTF. The CDR3 DNA reads as TGTGCCAGCAGCGCTCAAGGGGCTGCCTCTTTCATTAACTATGGCTACACCTTC.

This clone has more than one count but fewer than ten. The gene calls are TRBV27 and TRBJ1-6, with 7 bases fitting TRBD1. The CDR3 has 16 residues. CDR1 is MNHEY and CDR2 is SMNVEV in the germline V gene (reference sequence). Trimming at V came to 2 bases and at J to 7 bases, leaving 8 bases not matched to a gene. The CDR3 DNA follows: TGTGCCAGCAGTTTAACCGGGACAGCCTCAAATTCACCCCTCCACTTT. As protein: CASSLTGTASNSPLHF.

J is TRBJ2-7 and V is TRBV18, with D perhaps TRBD1 (5 bases). This CDR3 comprises 15 residues. Looked up from germline, CDR1 is KGHSH and CDR2 is LQKENI. V was cut by 2 bases and J by 0 bases, with 11 bases left in between. The CDR3 is CASSPGATDSYEQYF. The CDR3 DNA reads as TGTGCCAGCTCACCAGGGGCGACTGACTCCTACGAGCAGTACTTC.

The V gene is TRBV6-5, the J gene TRBJ2-5, with TRBD1 as a possible D gene (6 bases). The CDR3 consists of 13 residues. The germline gives CDR1 MNHEY, CDR2 SVGAGI. V was trimmed by 7 bases and J by 5 bases, leaving 14 bases between them. DNA for the CDR3: TGTGCCAGCAAGCCACAGGGTCTCGAGACCCAGTACTTC. The encoded protein is CASKPQGLETQYF.

The chain uses TRBV4-3 and TRBJ1-1; unclear D gene. From germline, CDR1 is LGHNA and CDR2 YSLEER. The V and J ends lost 4 bases and 2 bases respectively, with 17 bases between them. The CDR3 is 16 residues long. The CDR3 nucleotides are TGCGCCAGCAGCCGTTACACCGGGTCCCTAAACACTGAAGCTTTCTTT. As protein: CASSRYTGSLNTEAFF.

CDR3 amino acids: CASSSQGAENTIYF. The DNA of the CDR3 is TGTGCCAGCTCCTCCCAGGGGGCTGAAAACACCATATATTTT. This chain joins TRBV5-4 and TRBJ1-3; 8 bases align to TRBD1. The CDR3 totals 14 residues. The junction had 9 bases not matched to a gene; V was cut back by 7 bases and J by 6 bases. Germline V CDR1 and CDR2: SGHNT, YYREEE (reference sequence).

V gene TRBV11-2 combines with J gene TRBJ1-2; a possible D gene is TRBD1 (5 bases). Germline V CDR1 and CDR2: SGHAT, FQNNGV. The CDR3 contains 13 residues. V gave up 5 bases and J gave up 9 bases, with 16 bases separating them. The CDR3 sequence: CASSATGPLSYTF. In nucleotides, the CDR3 is TGTGCCAGCAGCGCTACAGGCCCCCTAAGCTACACCTTC.

This chain links TRBV12-3 or TRBV12-4 with TRBJ2-7; no firm D call. The CDR3 length is 11 residues. V was clipped by 3 bases and J by 7 bases, with 7 bases between them. The CDR3: CASSFSSEQYF. The DNA of the CDR3 is TGTGCCAGCAGTTTTTCATCAGAGCAGTACTTC.

The chain combines TRBV15 with TRBJ1-2; D perhaps matches TRBD1 (6 bases). Trimming cost V 3 bases and J 8 bases, with 16 bases left between them. This CDR3 contains 14 residues. Germline V CDR1 and CDR2: LNHNV, YYDKDF (reference sequence). The CDR3 region has the DNA TGTGCCACCAGCAGTAAGACAGGCGCTAGCGGCTACACCTTC. It codes for CATSSKTGASGYTF.

The gene calls are TRBV4-1 and TRBJ1-1; D may be TRBD1 (6 bases). The CDR3 contains 14 residues. CDR1 is MGHRA and CDR2 is YSYEKL in the germline V gene. Trimming pared 0 bases from V and 4 bases from J, leaving 9 bases between. CDR3 DNA sequence: TGCGCCAGCAGCCAAGACAGGGGATCCACTGAAGCTTTCTTT. Translated: CASSQDRGSTEAFF.

Written as DNA, the CDR3 is TGCGCCAGCAGCCCTTCGCGGGATCTTAGTCCTCCTCAGTATTTT. This gives the protein CASSPSRDLSPPQYF. The J gene is TRBJ2-3, the V gene TRBV4-3; TRBD2 is a possible D gene (6 bases). V was clipped by 4 bases and J by 12 bases, with 23 bases between them. The CDR3 runs 15 residues. The germline V gene encodes CDR1 LGHNA and CDR2 YSLEER.

The chain is built from TRBV12-3 or TRBV12-4 and TRBJ1-5; no clear D. There are 13 residues in the CDR3. V lost 0 bases to trimming and J lost 4 bases, with 4 bases between them. DNA of the CDR3: TGTGCCAGCAGTTTAGCAGAGAATCAGCCCCAGCATTTT. It encodes CASSLAENQPQHF.

V and J are TRBV9 and TRBJ1-2; D remains unclear. V was cut by 4 bases and J by 4 bases, with 11 bases left in between. This CDR3 spans 13 amino acids. CDR1 and CDR2 (germline): SGDLS, YYNGEE. DNA for the CDR3: TGTGCCAGCAGCCTCGAGGGCAGCTATGGCTACACCTTC. It translates to CASSLEGSYGYTF. Full variable domain (rest looked up from reference TRBV9 and TRBJ1-2): DSGVTQTPKHLITATGQRVTLRCSPRSGDLSVYWYQQSLDQGLQFLIQYYNGEERAKGNILERFSAQQFPDLHSELNLSSLELGDSALYFCASSLEGSYGYTFGSGTRLTVV.

J is TRBJ1-3 and V is TRBV5-5; D not certain. Germline lookup yields CDR1 SGHKS and CDR2 YYEKEE (reference sequence). Trimming pared 0 bases from V and 0 bases from J, leaving 4 bases between. The CDR3 has 14 residues. The CDR3 DNA reads as TGTGCCAGCAGCTTGGGGAGCTCTGGAAACACCATATATTTT. As protein: CASSLGSSGNTIYF.

The CDR3 loop reads CASSANPTLLNTEAFF. CDR3 DNA sequence: TGTGCCAGCTCAGCCAACCCAACTCTTCTCAACACTGAAGCTTTCTTT. The rearrangement links TRBV18 to TRBJ1-1; D unclear. This CDR3 region has 16 residues. The ends were cut back, 5 bases at V and 2 bases at J, with 18 bases in the middle. Germline values: CDR1 KGHSH, CDR2 LQKENI.

The chain is built from TRBV6-2 or TRBV6-3 and TRBJ2-7; the D is unclear. The V gene's germline CDR1 is MNHEY and CDR2 SVGEGT. V was pared by 4 bases and J by 4 bases, with 8 bases between. This CDR3 region has 12 residues. CDR3 sequence (DNA): TGTGCCAGCAGTTTGGTACAATACGAGCAGTACTTC. Translating gives CASSLVQYEQYF.

This clone has a handful of counts. The chain combines TRBV10-3 with TRBJ1-5; TRBD1 is a possible D gene (6 bases). Trimming cost V 0 bases and J 0 bases, with 6 bases left between them. Per the germline V gene, CDR1 is ENHRY and CDR2 is SYGVKD. The CDR3 runs to 15 residues. The CDR3 region is CAISESGHSNQPQHF. In DNA, the CDR3 is TGTGCCATCAGTGAGTCGGGACATAGCAATCAGCCCCAGCATTTT.

V gene TRBV5-1 combines with J gene TRBJ1-1; 7 nucleotides line up with TRBD1. The CDR3 is made up of 14 amino acids. CDR1 and CDR2 from the germline V gene are SGHRS and YFSETQ. Germline trimming cut 5 bases from V and 2 bases from J; bases unmatched to any gene: 6. For the CDR3, the DNA is TGCGCCAGCAGAGATCGGACAGGCAACACTGAAGCTTTCTTT. Amino acids: CASRDRTGNTEAFF.

The chain links TRBV11-3 to TRBJ2-1; 8 bases match TRBD2. The V gene end was trimmed by 5 bases and the J gene end by 2 bases; junction bases not matched to a gene: 5. CDR3 length: 15 residues. Per germline, CDR1 SGHNT and CDR2 YENEEA. CDR3 residues: CASSPSGGPYNEQFF. The CDR3 DNA reads TGTGCCAGCAGCCCGAGCGGGGGACCCTACAATGAGCAGTTCTTC.

This clone was seen only a few times. The CDR3 reads CASSLSQVNQPQHF. The CDR3 DNA follows: TGTGCCAGCAGTCTGTCCCAGGTCAATCAGCCCCAGCATTTT. V usage is TRBV6-5 and J usage is TRBJ1-5; no reliable D call. The germline gives CDR1 MNHEY, CDR2 SVGAGI. CDR3 length equals 14 residues. The V and J ends lost 5 bases and 3 bases respectively, with 11 bases between them.

J is TRBJ2-1 and V is TRBV4-3, with no clear D. This CDR3 comprises 13 residues. CDR1 LGHNA and CDR2 YSLEER come from the germline V gene. With 0 bases removed from V and 7 bases from J, the gap between germline ends came to 7 bases. In DNA form, the CDR3 reads TGCGCCAGCAGCCAAGAACCCGAGAATGAGCAGTTCTTC. This codes for CASSQEPENEQFF.

The chain uses TRBV4-2 and TRBJ1-5, with 8 bases identical to TRBD1. This CDR3 spans 15 amino acids. The V gene's germline CDR1 is LGHNA and CDR2 YNFKEQ. J lost 2 bases, V lost 5 bases, and 5 bases had no gene match. The CDR3 loop is CASSDLTGGNQPQHF. CDR3 DNA sequence: TGTGCCAGCAGCGACCTGACAGGGGGCAATCAGCCCCAGCATTTT.

The sample holds one count of this clone. The rearrangement links TRBV24-1 to TRBJ2-3; 8 bases match TRBD2. In germline, CDR1 is KGHDR, CDR2 SFDVKD. The V and J ends lost 4 bases and 6 bases, in that order; junction bases with no gene match: 14. CDR3 size: 17 residues. Written as DNA, the CDR3 is TGTGCCACCAGTGACCGCGGAGGGAGCGGGGGTAGGGATACGCAGTATTTT. Its protein is CATSDRGGSGGRDTQYF.

This clone was seen only once. This chain joins TRBV2 and TRBJ2-1; tentative D call: TRBD2 (6 bases). Per germline, CDR1 SNHLY and CDR2 FYNNEI. V was pared by 9 bases and J by 9 bases, with 18 bases between. This CDR3 contains 13 residues. The CDR3, as DNA: TGTGCCAGGGGGGGACTCCGTTCGGGTGAGCAGTTCTTC. Protein sequence: CARGGLRSGEQFF.